The rows below give T cell receptor beta chains drawn from one sample of a study of T-cell reconstitution after alpha-beta-depleted transplantation in children. Using its own MiXCR run on the PCR reads, TCRdb lists one record per CDR3 protein. Among about 490,000 distinct CDR3 sequences listed, approximately 10% were seen once. The sequencing used PBMCs, collected before TCRalphabeta/CD19-depleted stem cell transplant. The receptor set was obtained from a child aged 2-15 years with inherited bone marrow failure, due to receive a stem cell transplant. The CDR3 runs from the conserved cysteine through the conserved F or W. D genes are given only for firm matches. Expanded clones get a size class; other rows say once, few or many, or leave the size out.

clone_size: many; j_call: TRBJ2-1; cdr3_length: 17; d_call: TRBD1; v_call: TRBV5-1; cdr3_nt: TGCGCCAGCAGCTTCAGGGGGCCCTCGAGCTCCTACAATGAGCAGTTCTTC; cdr3_aa: CASSFRGPSSSYNEQFF
clone_size: many; j_call: TRBJ2-3; cdr3_length: 16; d_call: TRBD2; v_call: TRBV29-1; cdr3_nt: TGCAGCGTTGACCCGGGACTAGCGGGATACACAGATACGCAGTATTTT; cdr3_aa: CSVDPGLAGYTDTQYF
clone_size: many; j_call: TRBJ2-1; cdr3_length: 13; d_call: NA; v_call: TRBV6-1; cdr3_nt: TGTGCCAGCGCCCCGGGACCGGTCGATGAGCAGTTCTTC; cdr3_aa: CASAPGPVDEQFF
clone_size: many; j_call: TRBJ1-3; cdr3_length: 11; d_call: NA; v_call: TRBV29-1; cdr3_nt: TGCAGCGTTTCGAGGGGAAACACCATATATTTT; cdr3_aa: CSVSRGNTIYF
clone_size: many; j_call: TRBJ1-1; cdr3_length: 15; d_call: TRBD1; v_call: TRBV4-3; cdr3_nt: TGCGCCAGCAGCCGTAGCAGGGGGCTGAACACTGAAGCTTTCTTT; cdr3_aa: CASSRSRGLNTEAFF
clone_size: NA; j_call: TRBJ2-5; cdr3_length: 15; d_call: NA; v_call: TRBV9; cdr3_nt: TGTGCCAGCAGCCCCGGAGGACGGCCGTACGAGACCCAGTACTTC; cdr3_aa: CASSPGGRPYETQYF
clone_size: NA; j_call: TRBJ2-7; cdr3_length: 14; d_call: NA; v_call: TRBV12-3/TRBV12-4; cdr3_nt: TGTGCCAGCGGATACTTGATGGGGTTGGCGGGCGTTAACTTC; cdr3_aa: CASGYLMGLAGVNF
clone_size: few; j_call: TRBJ2-7; cdr3_length: 16; d_call: NA; v_call: TRBV27; cdr3_nt: TGTGCCAGCAGTCCCCGTGGCCGGACGTCGGGCCACGGGCAGTACTTC; cdr3_aa: CASSPRGRTSGHGQYF
clone_size: many; j_call: TRBJ1-1; cdr3_length: 14; d_call: NA; v_call: TRBV4-3; cdr3_nt: TGCGCCAGCAGCCAAGTCGCGGGAGGCAATATGGCTTTCTTT; cdr3_aa: CASSQVAGGNMAFF
clone_size: NA; j_call: TRBJ2-1; cdr3_length: 18; d_call: TRBD2; v_call: TRBV19; cdr3_nt: TGTGCCAGTAGCCCGGGACTAGCGGGAGGTAGGGCCTACAATGAGCAGTTCTTC; cdr3_aa: CASSPGLAGGRAYNEQFF
clone_size: many; j_call: TRBJ2-4; cdr3_length: 16; d_call: TRBD2; v_call: TRBV5-1; cdr3_nt: TGCGCCAGCAGCCCTAGCGGGAGTGGGGCCAAAAACATTCAGTACTTC; cdr3_aa: CASSPSGSGAKNIQYF
clone_size: few; j_call: TRBJ1-1; cdr3_length: 17; d_call: NA; v_call: TRBV7-9; cdr3_nt: TGTGCCAGCAGCTTATCCCGGGATCCCCTACATTACACTGAAGCTTTCTTT; cdr3_aa: CASSLSRDPLHYTEAFF
clone_size: many; j_call: TRBJ2-4; cdr3_length: 18; d_call: NA; v_call: TRBV5-1; cdr3_nt: TGCGCCAGCAGCTTGGACCGGGGAATTTGGGAGACCAAAAACATTCAGTACTTC; cdr3_aa: CASSLDRGIWETKNIQYF
clone_size: many; j_call: TRBJ2-7; cdr3_length: 15; d_call: NA; v_call: TRBV6-5; cdr3_nt: TGTGCCAGCAGTTACTCCGGGACCGACTCCTACGAGCAGTACTTC; cdr3_aa: CASSYSGTDSYEQYF
clone_size: many; j_call: TRBJ2-7; cdr3_length: 14; d_call: TRBD2; v_call: TRBV27; cdr3_nt: TGTGCCAGCAGGAAAGCGGGAGGTTCCTACGAGCAGTACTTC; cdr3_aa: CASRKAGGSYEQYF
clone_size: NA; j_call: TRBJ2-1; cdr3_length: 22; d_call: TRBD2; v_call: TRBV12-3/TRBV12-4; cdr3_nt: TGTGCCAGCAGTTTTCACAATCATCGACTAGCGGGAGTCGCGAGCTCCTACAATGAGCAGTTCTTC; cdr3_aa: CASSFHNHRLAGVASSYNEQFF
clone_size: NA; j_call: TRBJ2-7; cdr3_length: 15; d_call: NA; v_call: TRBV7-9; cdr3_nt: TGTGCCAGCAGCTCAGAGCAGGGTACGGCCTACGAGCAGTACTTC; cdr3_aa: CASSSEQGTAYEQYF
clone_size: NA; j_call: TRBJ2-3; cdr3_length: 16; d_call: TRBD2; v_call: TRBV5-4; cdr3_nt: TGTGCCAGCAGCCGACTTGGGGGAGGGGTGGCAGATACGCAGTATTTT; cdr3_aa: CASSRLGGGVADTQYF
clone_size: NA; j_call: TRBJ2-1; cdr3_length: 17; d_call: NA; v_call: TRBV19; cdr3_nt: TGTGCCAGTAGTATAGTGTGGGGCGGGATCTCCTACAATGAGCAGTTCTTC; cdr3_aa: CASSIVWGGISYNEQFF
clone_size: many; j_call: TRBJ2-1; cdr3_length: 13; d_call: TRBD2; v_call: TRBV5-1; cdr3_nt: TGCGCCAGCAGCCGGGAGGGTTACAATGAGCAGTTCTTC; cdr3_aa: CASSREGYNEQFF
clone_size: NA; j_call: TRBJ2-7; cdr3_length: 14; d_call: TRBD2; v_call: TRBV12-3/TRBV12-4; cdr3_nt: TGTGCCAGCAGTTTTTTCAGCGGGAGGAACGAGCAGTACTTC; cdr3_aa: CASSFFSGRNEQYF
clone_size: NA; j_call: TRBJ1-1; cdr3_length: 17; d_call: NA; v_call: TRBV6-2/TRBV6-3; cdr3_nt: TGTGCCAGCAGTTACACCGGGACACATTCTATGAACACTGAAGCTTTCTTT; cdr3_aa: CASSYTGTHSMNTEAFF
clone_size: many; j_call: TRBJ2-7; cdr3_length: 11; d_call: NA; v_call: TRBV12-3/TRBV12-4; cdr3_nt: TGTGCCAGCAGCCTGGGAGGGGGGCAGTACTTC; cdr3_aa: CASSLGGGQYF
clone_size: many; j_call: TRBJ2-1; cdr3_length: 13; d_call: TRBD2; v_call: TRBV20-1; cdr3_nt: TGCAGTGCTCCGTTAGCGGAGCGGGGTGAGCAGTTCTTC; cdr3_aa: CSAPLAERGEQFF
clone_size: NA; j_call: TRBJ1-6; cdr3_length: 15; d_call: TRBD1; v_call: TRBV20-1; cdr3_nt: TGCAGTGCTAGAGATAGGGACAGGGGGAATTCACCCCTCCACTTT; cdr3_aa: CSARDRDRGNSPLHF
clone_size: many; j_call: TRBJ2-1; cdr3_length: 15; d_call: NA; v_call: TRBV29-1; cdr3_nt: TGCAGCGTTGGGGGGGTGGGAGGACCCTACAATGAGCAGTTCTTC; cdr3_aa: CSVGGVGGPYNEQFF
clone_size: many; j_call: TRBJ2-3; cdr3_length: 18; d_call: TRBD2; v_call: TRBV11-2; cdr3_nt: TGTGCCAGCAGCTTAGATACCACGGCGGGAGGATTCACAGATACGCAGTATTTT; cdr3_aa: CASSLDTTAGGFTDTQYF
clone_size: many; j_call: TRBJ1-1; cdr3_length: 17; d_call: NA; v_call: TRBV5-6; cdr3_nt: TGTGCCAGCAGCTTGGTCGGCAGACAGTGGGCGAACACTGAAGCTTTCTTT; cdr3_aa: CASSLVGRQWANTEAFF
clone_size: many; j_call: TRBJ1-2; cdr3_length: 15; d_call: NA; v_call: TRBV5-1; cdr3_nt: TGCGCCAGCAGCTTGGTAACGGGGTTGGGCTATGGCTACACCTTC; cdr3_aa: CASSLVTGLGYGYTF
clone_size: many; j_call: TRBJ2-1; cdr3_length: 15; d_call: TRBD2; v_call: TRBV18; cdr3_nt: TGTGCCAGCTCACCACCGCGGCGGGAGAAGCATGAGCAGTTCTTC; cdr3_aa: CASSPPRREKHEQFF
clone_size: many; j_call: TRBJ2-2; cdr3_length: 14; d_call: NA; v_call: TRBV12-3/TRBV12-4; cdr3_nt: TGTGCCAGCAGTTTTATCAGGGACACCGGGGAGCTGTTTTTT; cdr3_aa: CASSFIRDTGELFF
clone_size: few; j_call: TRBJ2-2; cdr3_length: 16; d_call: TRBD2; v_call: TRBV6-1; cdr3_nt: TGTGCCAGCAGTGAACTAGCGGGAGGGCTAACCGGGGAGCTGTTTTTT; cdr3_aa: CASSELAGGLTGELFF
clone_size: many; j_call: TRBJ2-3; cdr3_length: 16; d_call: NA; v_call: TRBV4-3; cdr3_nt: TGCGCCAGCAGCCAAGGGCGCCATCCCGTCCCTAATACGCAGTATTTT; cdr3_aa: CASSQGRHPVPNTQYF
clone_size: many; j_call: TRBJ2-7; cdr3_length: 13; d_call: NA; v_call: TRBV7-2; cdr3_nt: TGTGCCAGCAGCTATGAGGTTAGATCCGAGCAGTACTTC; cdr3_aa: CASSYEVRSEQYF
clone_size: many; j_call: TRBJ2-1; cdr3_length: 16; d_call: TRBD2; v_call: TRBV4-1; cdr3_nt: TGCGCCAGCAGCCCTTCACTAGCGGGCGCCTACAATGAGCAGTTCTTC; cdr3_aa: CASSPSLAGAYNEQFF
clone_size: few; j_call: TRBJ2-1; cdr3_length: 14; d_call: NA; v_call: TRBV5-1; cdr3_nt: TGCGCCAGCAGCTTGGCCGTAGCATCCGGTGAGCAGTTCTTC; cdr3_aa: CASSLAVASGEQFF
clone_size: few; j_call: TRBJ2-3; cdr3_length: 16; d_call: NA; v_call: TRBV13; cdr3_nt: TGTGCCAGCAGTCCCCCAGTAGCGGCACCGACAGATACGCAGTATTTT; cdr3_aa: CASSPPVAAPTDTQYF
clone_size: NA; j_call: TRBJ2-1; cdr3_length: 16; d_call: NA; v_call: TRBV29-1; cdr3_nt: TGCAGCGTTGAAGATCTGGGGGGGCGTTTAGGGGATGAGCAGTTCTTC; cdr3_aa: CSVEDLGGRLGDEQFF
clone_size: many; j_call: TRBJ2-1; cdr3_length: 12; d_call: NA; v_call: TRBV27; cdr3_nt: TGTGCCAGCAGTTTATCAGGCTATGAGCAGTTCTTC; cdr3_aa: CASSLSGYEQFF
clone_size: few; j_call: TRBJ2-5; cdr3_length: 15; d_call: NA; v_call: TRBV3-1; cdr3_nt: TGTGCCAGCAGCCCCTCGAGTGGACAAGAAGAGACCCAGTACTTC; cdr3_aa: CASSPSSGQEETQYF
clone_size: few; j_call: TRBJ2-1; cdr3_length: 15; d_call: NA; v_call: TRBV15; cdr3_nt: TGTGCCACCAGCAGAGATCACAGGGCTCTCAATGAGCAGTTCTTC; cdr3_aa: CATSRDHRALNEQFF
clone_size: NA; j_call: TRBJ1-5; cdr3_length: 15; d_call: NA; v_call: TRBV12-3/TRBV12-4; cdr3_nt: TGTGCCAGCAGTTTAAGGGCCGGGACTAATCAGCCCCAGCATTTT; cdr3_aa: CASSLRAGTNQPQHF
clone_size: many; j_call: TRBJ1-1; cdr3_length: 13; d_call: NA; v_call: TRBV6-1; cdr3_nt: TGTGCCAGCAGGCCATTGGACAGATTAGAAGCTTTCTTT; cdr3_aa: CASRPLDRLEAFF